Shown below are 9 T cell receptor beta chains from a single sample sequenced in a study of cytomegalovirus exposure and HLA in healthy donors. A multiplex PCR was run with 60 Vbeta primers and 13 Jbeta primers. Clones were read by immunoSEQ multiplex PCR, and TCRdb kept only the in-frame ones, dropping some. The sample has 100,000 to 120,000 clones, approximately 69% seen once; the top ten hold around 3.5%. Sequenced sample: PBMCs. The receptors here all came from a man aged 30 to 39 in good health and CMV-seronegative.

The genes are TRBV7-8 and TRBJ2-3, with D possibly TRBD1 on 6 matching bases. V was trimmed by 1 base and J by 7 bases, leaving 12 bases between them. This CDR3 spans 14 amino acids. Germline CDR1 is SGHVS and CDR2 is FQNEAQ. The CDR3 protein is CASSLGTGSNTQYF. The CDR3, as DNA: TGTGCCAGCAGCTTAGGTACAGGGTCTAATACGCAGTATTTT. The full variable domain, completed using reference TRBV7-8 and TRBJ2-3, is GAGVSQSPRYKVAKRGQDVALRCDPISGHVSLFWYQQALGQGPEFLTYFQNEAQLDKSGLPSDRFFAERPEGSVSTLKIQRTQQEDSAVYLCASSLGTGSNTQYFGPGTRLTVL.

The CDR3 DNA reads TGTGCCAGCAGCCACGGGGAGGCCCGGGATGAGCAGTTCTTC. It codes for CASSHGEARDEQFF. This sequence joins TRBV4-2 and TRBJ2-1, with D perhaps TRBD2 (6 bases). V was shortened by 3 bases and J by 8 bases, with 14 bases between the two germline ends. This CDR3 spans 14 amino acids. Germline CDR1 and CDR2: LGHNA and YNFKEQ.

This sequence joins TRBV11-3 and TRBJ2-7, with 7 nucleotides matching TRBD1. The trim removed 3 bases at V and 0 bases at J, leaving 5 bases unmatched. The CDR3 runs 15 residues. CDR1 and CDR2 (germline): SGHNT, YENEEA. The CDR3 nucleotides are TGTGCCAGCAGCTTCGGACAGGCCCTCTCCTACGAGCAGTACTTC. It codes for CASSFGQALSYEQYF.

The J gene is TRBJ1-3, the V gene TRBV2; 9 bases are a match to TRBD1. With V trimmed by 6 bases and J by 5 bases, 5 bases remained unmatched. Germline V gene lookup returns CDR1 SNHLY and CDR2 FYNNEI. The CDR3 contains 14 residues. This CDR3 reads CASSRDRERNTIYF. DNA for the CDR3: TGTGCCAGCAGCAGGGACAGGGAAAGAAACACCATATATTTT.

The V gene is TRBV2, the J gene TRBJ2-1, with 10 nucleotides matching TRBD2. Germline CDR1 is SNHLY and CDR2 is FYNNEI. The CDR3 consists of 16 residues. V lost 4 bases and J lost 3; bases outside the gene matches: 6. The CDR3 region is CASSAQTSGNYNEQFF. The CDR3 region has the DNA TGTGCCAGCAGTGCCCAAACTAGCGGGAACTACAATGAGCAGTTCTTC.

CDR3 DNA: TGTGCCAGCAGTGAAGCGGGGCACTACGAGCAGTACTTC. Residues: CASSEAGHYEQYF. The V call is TRBV2, the J call TRBJ2-7; TRBD1 might be the D (5 bases). Trimming took off 0 bases at V and 3 bases at J, with 6 bases between the two ends. The CDR3 covers 13 residues. The germline gives CDR1 SNHLY, CDR2 FYNNEI.

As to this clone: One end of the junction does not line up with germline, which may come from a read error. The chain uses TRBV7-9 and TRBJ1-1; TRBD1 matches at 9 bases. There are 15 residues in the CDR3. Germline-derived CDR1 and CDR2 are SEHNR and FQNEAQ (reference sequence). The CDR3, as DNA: TGTTCCAGCAGCTCCACAGGGGGCAGGGACACTGAAGCTTTCTTT. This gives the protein CSSSSTGGRDTEAFF.

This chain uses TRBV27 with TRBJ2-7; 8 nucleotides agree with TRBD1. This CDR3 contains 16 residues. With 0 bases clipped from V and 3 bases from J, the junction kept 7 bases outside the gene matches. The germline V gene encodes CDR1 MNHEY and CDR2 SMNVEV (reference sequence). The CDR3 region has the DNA TGTGCCAGCAGTTTATCTCCGGGACAGGAGGTCTACGAGCAGTACTTC. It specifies CASSLSPGQEVYEQYF.

The CDR3 sequence: CASSTGLAYNEQFF. CDR3 nucleotides: TGTGCCAGCAGCACGGGACTAGCCTACAATGAGCAGTTCTTC. J is TRBJ2-1 and V is TRBV28, with 8 bases fitting TRBD2. CDR1 and CDR2 (germline): MDHEN, SYDVKM. The CDR3 extends over 14 amino acids. V was clipped by 6 bases and J by 2 bases; unmatched bases: 3.